This entry lists 23 T cell receptor beta chains sequenced from one sample in a study of cytomegalovirus exposure and HLA in healthy donors. Vbeta (60) and Jbeta (13) primers were used in the PCR. Clones were sequenced by immunoSEQ multiplex PCR, and TCRdb holds only the in-frame ones, with some missing. The table has about 120,000 clones, approximately 80% seen once. The sequencing input was PBMCs. The receptors were gathered from a man aged 18 to 29 in good health and CMV-seropositive.

The rearrangement uses TRBV27 and TRBJ1-5; D not resolved. The CDR3 sequence is 15 residues long. Trimming cost V 0 bases and J 3 bases, with 9 bases left between them. The V gene's germline CDR1 is MNHEY and CDR2 SMNVEV (reference sequence). The CDR3 reads CASSLSTALNQPQHF. In DNA form, the CDR3 reads TGTGCCAGCAGTTTATCAACCGCGCTCAATCAGCCCCAGCATTTT.

This chain links TRBV2 with TRBJ2-1; 7 positions agree with TRBD2. Germline trimming cut 2 bases from V and 4 bases from J; bases unmatched to any gene: 5. There are 15 residues in the CDR3. CDR1 is SNHLY, CDR2 FYNNEI, per germline. The CDR3: CASSEPRERYNEQFF. The CDR3 bases are TGTGCCAGCAGTGAACCGCGGGAGAGGTACAATGAGCAGTTCTTC.

This clone was found a few times. The chain recombines TRBV27 with TRBJ1-2, with D maybe TRBD1 (5 bases). There are 15 residues in the CDR3. Germline V gene data show CDR1 as MNHEY and CDR2 as SMNVEV (reference sequence). The V end lost 0 bases, the J end lost 3 bases, and 11 bases lay between the germline ends. This CDR3 is CASSLSPGHYYGYTF. CDR3 nucleotide sequence: TGTGCCAGCAGTTTATCCCCAGGGCACTACTATGGCTACACCTTC.

In regard to this clone: A read error may account for a junction end that differs from germline. This sample includes further DNA sequences coding for the same CDR3. V gene TRBV7-7 combines with J gene TRBJ2-1; 15 bases are a match to TRBD2. Germline-derived CDR1 and CDR2 are SSHAT and FNYEAQ (reference sequence). The CDR3 is 16 amino acids. The CDR3 DNA sequence: TGTGCTAGCAGCCTAGGACTAGCGGGAGGGGACAATGAGCAGTTCTTC. Its protein product is CASSLGLAGGDNEQFF.

J is TRBJ1-2 and V is TRBV7-9; TRBD1 agrees at 11 bases. The V gene's germline CDR1 is SEHNR and CDR2 FQNEAQ (reference sequence). The CDR3 is 15 amino acids. V dropped 4 bases and J dropped 7; count of bases not matched to a gene: 8. In DNA form, the CDR3 reads TGTGCCAGCAGCTACGGGACAGGGGGAGGACTTGGCTACACCTTC. Its translation is CASSYGTGGGLGYTF.

The chain couples TRBV7-9 to TRBJ2-1, with 7 nucleotides matching TRBD2. Germline CDR1 SEHNR, CDR2 FQNEAQ (reference sequence). V lost 3 bases to trimming and J lost 0 bases; unmatched junction nucleotides: 2. This CDR3 region has 15 residues. The CDR3 spells CASSFQRGSYNEQFF. The CDR3 DNA reads as TGTGCCAGCAGCTTCCAGCGGGGCTCCTACAATGAGCAGTTCTTC.

The J gene is TRBJ1-2, the V gene TRBV2; maybe TRBD1 (6 bases). The CDR3 loop spans 14 amino acids. V was cut by 3 bases and J by 5 bases, with 13 bases left in between. The germline V gene has CDR1 SNHLY and CDR2 FYNNEI. In DNA, the CDR3 is TGTGCCAGCAGTGACTTCCTGGGGGCTTATGGCTACACCTTC. Protein: CASSDFLGAYGYTF. Looking up the rest from reference TRBV2 and TRBJ1-2 gives the full variable domain: EPEVTQTPSHQVTQMGQEVILRCVPISNHLYFYWYRQILGQKVEFLVSFYNNEISEKSEIFDDQFSVERPDGSNFTLKIRSTKLEDSAMYFCASSDFLGAYGYTFGSGTRLTVV.

The rearrangement uses TRBV7-8 and TRBJ2-3; 10 bases are shared with TRBD2. This CDR3 has 15 amino acids. Germline lookup yields CDR1 SGHVS and CDR2 FQNEAQ. The V gene end was trimmed by 1 base and the J gene end by 4 bases; junction bases not matched to a gene: 2. CDR3 residues: CASSLELAGPDTQYF. The DNA of the CDR3 is TGTGCCAGCAGCTTAGAACTAGCGGGGCCAGATACGCAGTATTTT.

The gene calls are TRBV9 and TRBJ2-1; weak D call: TRBD2 (6 bases). The germline gives CDR1 SGDLS, CDR2 YYNGEE. CDR3 length: 18 amino acids. Between the trimmed V and J ends, which lost 1 base and 6 bases, there was a span of 23 bases. The CDR3 loop reads CASSVTSSGTGLFNEQFF. The CDR3 DNA reads as TGTGCCAGCAGCGTAACCTCCTCCGGGACTGGACTGTTCAATGAGCAGTTCTTC.

The V and J genes are TRBV6-1 and TRBJ2-7, with 7 bases that match TRBD1. In germline, CDR1 is MNHNS, CDR2 SASEGT. V lost 2 bases and J lost 6; bases outside the gene matches: 13. The CDR3 spans 16 residues. This CDR3 is CASSEWFGTDDSEQYF. CDR3 DNA sequence: TGTGCCAGCAGTGAATGGTTCGGGACAGACGATTCCGAGCAGTACTTC.

The V call is TRBV27, the J call TRBJ1-5; 8 nucleotides agree with TRBD1. Germline CDR1 is MNHEY and CDR2 is SMNVEV (reference sequence). The CDR3 extends over 13 amino acids. The J segment lost 5 bases and the V segment lost 9 bases, leaving 6 bases of the junction unmatched. In DNA, the CDR3 is TGTGCCAGGGGGACAGGCGGCCATCAGCCCCAGCATTTT. Its translation is CARGTGGHQPQHF.

CDR3 protein: CASTPSGGDIRETQYF. In DNA, the CDR3 is TGTGCCAGCACCCCCTCGGGGGGGGACATTCGAGAGACCCAGTACTTC. This chain links TRBV5-5 with TRBJ2-5, with 8 bases aligning to TRBD2. V shed 6 bases, J shed 4 bases, and the junction held 14 bases outside the gene matches. Germline CDR1 and CDR2: SGHKS and YYEKEE (reference sequence). The CDR3 has 16 amino acids.

This clone was observed a single time. This chain uses TRBV2 with TRBJ1-1, with 8 bases aligning to TRBD1. The CDR3 is made up of 15 amino acids. V trimming: 7 bases; J trimming: 8 bases; junction bases outside the gene matches: 15. The V gene's germline CDR1 is SNHLY and CDR2 FYNNEI. DNA of the CDR3: TGTGCCAGCACCCTGATACCGGGACAGGTTGTCGAAGCTTTCTTT. This translates into CASTLIPGQVVEAFF.

This chain links TRBV6-5 with TRBJ2-2, with D perhaps matching TRBD1 (6 bases). CDR3 length: 14 amino acids. The germline gives CDR1 MNHEY, CDR2 SVGAGI. The ends were cut back, 5 bases at V and 4 bases at J, with 11 bases in the middle. The CDR3 bases are TGTGCCAGCAGTCCTCAGGGGTTCACCGGGGAGCTGTTTTTT. Its translation: CASSPQGFTGELFF.

The genes are TRBV18 and TRBJ2-7; TRBD1 aligns across 7 bases. This CDR3 is 14 amino acids long. The V and J ends lost 3 bases and 2 bases, in that order; junction bases with no gene match: 4. Germline lookup yields CDR1 KGHSH and CDR2 LQKENI. The CDR3 region is CASSPEGQTYEQYF. CDR3 sequence (DNA): TGTGCCAGCTCACCTGAGGGACAGACCTACGAGCAGTACTTC.

V is TRBV9 and J is TRBJ1-1, with a tentative D call TRBD1 (6 bases). Germline CDR1 reads SGDLS; CDR2 reads YYNGEE. The CDR3 is made up of 14 amino acids. Trimming stripped 4 bases from V and 0 bases from J, with 10 bases between. The CDR3 sequence is CASSSGHLNTEAFF. Written as DNA, the CDR3 is TGTGCCAGCAGCTCGGGACATTTGAACACTGAAGCTTTCTTT.

The table lists this clone with a few counts. CDR3 loop: CASYDLVDGGAEQFF. For the CDR3, the DNA is TGTGCCAGTTACGATCTCGTCGATGGGGGGGCTGAGCAGTTCTTC. The rearrangement uses TRBV5-6 and TRBJ2-1; perhaps TRBD2 as D (7 bases). The V gene lost 8 bases and the J gene lost 9 bases, with 24 bases spanning the gap. This CDR3 has 15 residues. CDR1 and CDR2 from the germline V gene are SGHDT and YYEEEE.

V is TRBV6-1 and J is TRBJ2-6, with D perhaps TRBD1 (6 bases). CDR1 is MNHNS, CDR2 SASEGT, per germline. The CDR3 covers 17 residues. Trimming stripped 4 bases from V and 1 base from J, with 14 bases between. CDR3 region: CASSVRGPQSGANVLTF. In nucleotides, the CDR3 is TGTGCCAGCAGTGTCAGGGGTCCGCAGTCTGGGGCCAACGTCCTGACTTTC.

The genes are TRBV6-1 and TRBJ2-3; TRBD2 agrees at 7 bases. The J segment lost 5 bases and the V segment lost 5 bases, leaving 7 bases of the junction unmatched. Germline lookup yields CDR1 MNHNS and CDR2 SASEGT. This CDR3 has 14 amino acids. The CDR3 protein is CASSTGLVGDTQYF. CDR3 bases: TGTGCCAGCAGTACCGGACTAGTGGGAGATACGCAGTATTTT.

This chain links TRBV5-1 with TRBJ1-4; TRBD1 agrees at 8 bases. The V gene end was trimmed by 3 bases and the J gene end by 7 bases; junction bases not matched to a gene: 11. CDR3 length: 16 amino acids. From germline, CDR1 is SGHRS and CDR2 YFSETQ. The CDR3, as DNA: TGCGCCAGCAGCTCTTCCGGACAGGGTCGAGGTGAAAAACTGTTTTTT. This translates into CASSSSGQGRGEKLFF. Full variable domain (rest looked up from reference TRBV5-1 and TRBJ1-4): KAGVTQTPRYLIKTRGQQVTLSCSPISGHRSVSWYQQTPGQGLQFLFEYFSETQRNKGNFPGRFSGRQFSNSRSEMNVSTLELGDSALYLCASSSSGQGRGEKLFFGSGTQLSVL.

J is TRBJ1-5 and V is TRBV7-8; perhaps TRBD1 as D (6 bases). V was pared by 3 bases and J by 3 bases, with 6 bases between. Germline assignment: CDR1 SGHVS and CDR2 FQNEAQ. The CDR3 has 13 amino acids. CDR3 residues: CASSLGANQPQHF. CDR3 nucleotides: TGTGCCAGCAGCTTGGGGGCCAATCAGCCCCAGCATTTT.

This clone was detected only once. The chain recombines TRBV5-6 with TRBJ1-4; D call uncertain. Germline CDR1 and CDR2: SGHDT and YYEEEE. The V end was cut by 3 bases, the J end by 7 bases, with 10 bases between. This CDR3 has 13 amino acids. CDR3 loop: CASSWGRGEKLFF. Written as DNA, the CDR3 is TGTGCCAGCAGCTGGGGTCGGGGTGAAAAACTGTTTTTT. Based on the CDR3 plus reference TRBV5-6 and TRBJ1-4, the full variable domain is DAGVTQSPTHLIKTRGQQVTLRCSPKSGHDTVSWYQQALGQGPQFIFQYYEEEERQRGNFPDRFSGHQFPNYSSELNVNALLLGDSALYLCASSWGRGEKLFFGSGTQLSVL.

The chain employs TRBV28 and TRBJ1-6, with TRBD1 as a possible D gene (5 bases). The ends were cut back, 7 bases at V and 4 bases at J, with 14 bases in the middle. Germline loops: CDR1 MDHEN, CDR2 SYDVKM. This CDR3 contains 15 residues. For the CDR3, the DNA is TGTGCCAGCACTAAACGACAGATTTATAATTCACCCCTCCACTTT. Translated: CASTKRQIYNSPLHF.